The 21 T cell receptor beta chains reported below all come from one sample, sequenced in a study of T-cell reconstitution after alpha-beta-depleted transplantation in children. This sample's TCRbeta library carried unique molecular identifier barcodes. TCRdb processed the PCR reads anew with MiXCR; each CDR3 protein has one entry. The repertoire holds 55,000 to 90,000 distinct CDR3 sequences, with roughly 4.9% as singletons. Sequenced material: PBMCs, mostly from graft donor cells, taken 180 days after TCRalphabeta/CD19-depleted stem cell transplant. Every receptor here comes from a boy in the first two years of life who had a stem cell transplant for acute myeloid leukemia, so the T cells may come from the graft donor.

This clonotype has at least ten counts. The CDR3 nucleotides read TGTGCCAGCAGCCGAGGAGGCCTAGCGGGGGGGCCAGACGATGAGCAGTTCTTC. This translates into CASSRGGLAGGPDDEQFF. This chain joins TRBV4-2 and TRBJ2-1, with 12 bases lining up with TRBD2. The junction had 15 bases not matched to a gene; V was cut back by 4 bases and J by 8 bases. Germline lookup yields CDR1 LGHNA and CDR2 YNFKEQ. CDR3 length equals 18 residues.

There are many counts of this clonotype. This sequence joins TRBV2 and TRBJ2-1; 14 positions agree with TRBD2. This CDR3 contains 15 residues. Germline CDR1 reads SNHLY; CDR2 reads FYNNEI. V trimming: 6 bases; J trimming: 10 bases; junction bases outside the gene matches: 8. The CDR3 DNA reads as TGTGCCAGCAGCGCGACTAGCGGGGGGGCCCGGGAGCAGTTCTTC. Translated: CASSATSGGAREQFF.

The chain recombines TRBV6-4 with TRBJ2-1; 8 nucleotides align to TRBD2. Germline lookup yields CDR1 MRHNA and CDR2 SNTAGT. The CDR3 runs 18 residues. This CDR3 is CTCSLDSGGARSYNEQFF. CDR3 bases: TGTACCTGCAGTTTGGATTCCGGGGGGGCAAGGTCCTACAATGAGCAGTTCTTC.

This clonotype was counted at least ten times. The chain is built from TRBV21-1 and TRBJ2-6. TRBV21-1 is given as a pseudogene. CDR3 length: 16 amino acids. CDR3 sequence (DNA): TGTGCCAGCAGCAAAGCGCTTTCCTCTGGGGCCAACGTCCTGACTTTC. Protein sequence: CASSKALSSGANVLTF.

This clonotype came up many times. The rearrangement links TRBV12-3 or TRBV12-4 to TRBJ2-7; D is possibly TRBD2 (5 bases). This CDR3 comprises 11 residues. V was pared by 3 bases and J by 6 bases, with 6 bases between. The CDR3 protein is CASSFGGEQYF. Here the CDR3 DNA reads TGTGCCAGCAGTTTCGGAGGCGAGCAGTACTTC.

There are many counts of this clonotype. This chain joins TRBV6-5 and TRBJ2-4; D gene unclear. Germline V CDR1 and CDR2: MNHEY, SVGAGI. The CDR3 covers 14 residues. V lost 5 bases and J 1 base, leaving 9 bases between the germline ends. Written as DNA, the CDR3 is TGTGCCAGCAGTAGGAACGCTGCCAAAAACATTCAGTACTTC. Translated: CASSRNAAKNIQYF.

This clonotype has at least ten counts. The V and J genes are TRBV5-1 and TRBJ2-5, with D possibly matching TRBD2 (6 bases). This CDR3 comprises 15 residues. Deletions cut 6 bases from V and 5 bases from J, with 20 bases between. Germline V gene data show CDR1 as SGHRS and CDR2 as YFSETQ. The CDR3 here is CASTKNGGKGETQYF. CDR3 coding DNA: TGCGCCAGCACAAAAAACGGGGGAAAAGGGGAGACCCAGTACTTC.

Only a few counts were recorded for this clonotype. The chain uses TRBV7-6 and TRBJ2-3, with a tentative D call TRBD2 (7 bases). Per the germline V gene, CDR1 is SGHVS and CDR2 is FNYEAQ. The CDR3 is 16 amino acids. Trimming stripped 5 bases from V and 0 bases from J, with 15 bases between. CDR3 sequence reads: CASSARGAVSTDTQYF. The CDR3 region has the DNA TGTGCCAGCAGCGCACGGGGGGCGGTTAGCACAGATACGCAGTATTTT.

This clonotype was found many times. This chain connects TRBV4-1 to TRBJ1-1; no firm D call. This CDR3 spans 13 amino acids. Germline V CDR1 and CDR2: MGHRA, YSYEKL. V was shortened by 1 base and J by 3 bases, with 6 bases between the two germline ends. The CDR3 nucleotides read TGCGCCAGCAGCCAAGTACAAGACACTGAAGCTTTCTTT. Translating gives CASSQVQDTEAFF.

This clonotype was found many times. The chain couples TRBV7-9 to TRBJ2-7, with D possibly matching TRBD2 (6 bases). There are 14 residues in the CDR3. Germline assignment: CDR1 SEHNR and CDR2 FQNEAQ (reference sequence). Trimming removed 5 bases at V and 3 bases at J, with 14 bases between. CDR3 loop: CASSIGPGSYEQYV. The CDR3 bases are TGTGCCAGCAGCATAGGGCCCGGGAGCTACGAGCAGTACGTC.

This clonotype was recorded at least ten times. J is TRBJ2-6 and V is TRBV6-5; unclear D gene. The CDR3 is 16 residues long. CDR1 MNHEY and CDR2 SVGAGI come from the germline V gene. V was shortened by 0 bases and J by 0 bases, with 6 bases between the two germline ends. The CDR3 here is CASSYSTHSGANVLTF. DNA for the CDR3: TGTGCCAGCAGTTACTCAACCCACTCTGGGGCCAACGTCCTGACTTTC.

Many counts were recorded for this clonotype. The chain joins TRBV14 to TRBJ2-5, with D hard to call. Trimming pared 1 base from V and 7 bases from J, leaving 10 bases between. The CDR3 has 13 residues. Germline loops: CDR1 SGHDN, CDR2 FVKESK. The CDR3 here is CASSQARWGTQYF. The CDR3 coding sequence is TGTGCCAGCAGCCAAGCCCGTTGGGGGACCCAGTACTTC.

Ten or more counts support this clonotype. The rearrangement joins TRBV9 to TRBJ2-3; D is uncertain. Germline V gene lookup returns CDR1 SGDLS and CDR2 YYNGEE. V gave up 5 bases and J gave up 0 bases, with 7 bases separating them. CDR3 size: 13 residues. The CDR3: CASSPGSTDTQYF. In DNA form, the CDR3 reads TGTGCCAGCAGTCCCGGGAGCACAGATACGCAGTATTTT.

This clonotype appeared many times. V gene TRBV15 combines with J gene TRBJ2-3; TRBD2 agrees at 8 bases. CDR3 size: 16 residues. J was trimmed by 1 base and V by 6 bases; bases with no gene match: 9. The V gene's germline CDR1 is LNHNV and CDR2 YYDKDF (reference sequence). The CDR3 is CATSRGPGLGTDTQYF. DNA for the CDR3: TGTGCCACCAGTCGGGGTCCGGGACTAGGCACAGATACGCAGTATTTT. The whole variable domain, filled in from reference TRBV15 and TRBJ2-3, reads DAMVIQNPRYQVTQFGKPVTLSCSQTLNHNVMYWYQQKSSQAPKLLFHYYDKDFNNEADTPDNFQSRRPNTSFCFLDIRSPGLGDTAMYLCATSRGPGLGTDTQYFGPGTRLTVL.

The CDR3 here is CASVPAEPAREQYF. For the CDR3, the DNA is TGTGCCAGCGTCCCGGCGGAGCCCGCTCGGGAGCAGTACTTC. The J gene is TRBJ2-7, the V gene TRBV2; D uncertain. Germline CDR1 reads SNHLY; CDR2 reads FYNNEI. V shed 8 bases and J shed 7 bases, with 21 bases lying between them. The CDR3 extends over 14 amino acids.

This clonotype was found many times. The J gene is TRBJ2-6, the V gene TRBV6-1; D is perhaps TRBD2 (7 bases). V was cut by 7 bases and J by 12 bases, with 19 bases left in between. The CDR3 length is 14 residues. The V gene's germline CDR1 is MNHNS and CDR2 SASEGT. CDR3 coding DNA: TGTGCCAGCATCCCCTCCCGGGGGGCGGGCGTCCTGACTTTC. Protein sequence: CASIPSRGAGVLTF.

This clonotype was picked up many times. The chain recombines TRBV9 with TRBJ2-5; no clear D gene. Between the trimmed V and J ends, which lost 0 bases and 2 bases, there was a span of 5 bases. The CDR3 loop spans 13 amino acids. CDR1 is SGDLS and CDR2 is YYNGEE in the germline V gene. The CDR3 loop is CASSVDFQETQYF. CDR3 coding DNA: TGTGCCAGCAGCGTAGACTTTCAAGAGACCCAGTACTTC.

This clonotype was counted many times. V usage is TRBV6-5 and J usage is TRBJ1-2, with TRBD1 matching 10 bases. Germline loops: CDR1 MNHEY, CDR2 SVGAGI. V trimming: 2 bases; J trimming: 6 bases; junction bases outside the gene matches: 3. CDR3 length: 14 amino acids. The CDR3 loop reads CASSYGDRGNGYTF. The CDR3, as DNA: TGTGCCAGCAGTTACGGGGACAGGGGCAATGGCTACACCTTC.

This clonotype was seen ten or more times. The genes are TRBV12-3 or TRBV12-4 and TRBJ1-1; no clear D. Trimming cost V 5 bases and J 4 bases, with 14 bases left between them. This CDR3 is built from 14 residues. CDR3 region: CASSGKVVFTEAFF. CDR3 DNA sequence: TGTGCCAGCAGTGGGAAGGTTGTATTCACTGAAGCTTTCTTT.

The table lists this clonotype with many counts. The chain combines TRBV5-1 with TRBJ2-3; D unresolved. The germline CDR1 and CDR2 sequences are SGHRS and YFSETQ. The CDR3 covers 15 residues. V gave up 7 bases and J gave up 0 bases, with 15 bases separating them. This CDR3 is CASAVALSSTDTQYF. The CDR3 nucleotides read TGCGCCAGCGCTGTTGCTCTTTCTAGCACAGATACGCAGTATTTT. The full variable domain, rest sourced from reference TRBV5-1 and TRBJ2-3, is KAGVTQTPRYLIKTRGQQVTLSCSPISGHRSVSWYQQTPGQGLQFLFEYFSETQRNKGNFPGRFSGRQFSNSRSEMNVSTLELGDSALYLCASAVALSSTDTQYFGPGTRLTVL.

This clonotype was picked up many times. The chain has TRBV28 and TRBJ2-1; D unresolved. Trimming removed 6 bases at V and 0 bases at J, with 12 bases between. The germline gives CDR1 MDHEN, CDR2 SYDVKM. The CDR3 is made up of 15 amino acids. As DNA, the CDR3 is TGTGCCAGCAGGCCTCCGGAGAGCTCCTACAATGAGCAGTTCTTC. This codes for CASRPPESSYNEQFF.